This T cell receptor beta chain appears in the sequencing data of a study of blood T cell repertoires in COVID-19. About the research overall: T cells, B-cell-depleted T cells, or PBMCs supplied cDNA or gDNA.

As originally analysed: The assay estimated nucleated cells by amplifying reference gene primers. The assay was immunoSEQ multiplex PCR, and TCRdb's table has in-frame clones only and misses some. V, J and clone size were drawn from that table, and D and trimming were deduced from the DNA. Of fewer than 85,000 clones detected, less than 95% appear once; the ten largest clones hold 0.8% to 1.3%. Notes on this clone: Other DNA sequences in this specimen translate into the identical CDR3.

The specimen sequenced was peripheral blood. The TCR sequence derives from a woman between 45 and 60 years old in a cohort sampled during active COVID-19.

Written as DNA, the CDR3 is TGTGCCAGTAGGAGGGAAAATCAGCCCCAGCATTTT. This gives the protein CASRRENQPQHF. The chain couples TRBV12-3 or TRBV12-4 to TRBJ1-5; D is unclear. Trimming took off 9 bases at V and 4 bases at J, with 10 bases between the two ends. This CDR3 spans 12 amino acids.